These 29 T cell receptor beta chains were sequenced from one sample in a study of cytomegalovirus exposure and HLA in healthy donors (dated by TCRdb to between 2016 and 2019). The method was the immunoSEQ multiplex PCR assay. For the multiplex PCR, a mixture combining 60 forward primers for TCR Vbeta segments and 13 reverse primers for TCR Jbeta segments was used. Here the immuneACCESS table is served through TCRdb, limited to in-frame sequences with V and J called. Missing clones are a known gap in these copies; in checked studies unresolved V genes cover under half, and the rest lacks a known reason. The sample table contains 150,000 to 200,000 clones; only one count was recorded for about four fifths of them. The ten largest make up roughly 1.5% of the sample. Sequencing input: PBMCs. The receptors originated from a woman aged 50 to 60 in good health and CMV-seronegative.

The rearrangement links TRBV13 to TRBJ2-1; 10 bases match TRBD2. V trimming: 0 bases; J trimming: 4 bases; junction bases outside the gene matches: 0. The CDR3 is 15 residues long. The germline CDR1 and CDR2 sequences are PRHDT and FYEKMQ (reference sequence). The CDR3 sequence: CASSLGLAGYNEQFF. The CDR3, as DNA: TGTGCCAGCAGCTTAGGACTAGCGGGATACAATGAGCAGTTCTTC.

The table lists this clone with a count of one. The rearrangement joins TRBV4-3 to TRBJ1-2; TRBD1 agrees at 8 bases. The CDR3 totals 16 residues. Trimming at V came to 1 base and at J to 5 bases, leaving 9 bases not matched to a gene. Germline-derived CDR1 and CDR2 are LGHNA and YSLEER. In nucleotides, the CDR3 is TGCGCCAGCAGCCAAGGGGCTGCAGGGGGCATGTATGGCTACACCTTC. Protein product: CASSQGAAGGMYGYTF.

The rearrangement links TRBV9 to TRBJ2-3; possible D gene TRBD2, 6 bases. Trimming pared 0 bases from V and 0 bases from J, leaving 14 bases between. The CDR3 length is 17 residues. CDR1 is SGDLS and CDR2 is YYNGEE in the germline V gene. CDR3 bases: TGTGCCAGCAGCGTAGGTGGGACTTACACTAGCACAGATACGCAGTATTTT. This codes for CASSVGGTYTSTDTQYF.

This clone was observed a few times. The chain links TRBV6-1 to TRBJ1-2, with a weak D call TRBD1 (6 bases). V dropped 5 bases and J dropped 2 bases, with 9 bases sitting between them. The CDR3 totals 13 residues. Germline V gene sequence: CDR1 MNHNS, CDR2 SASEGT. The CDR3 DNA is TGTGCCAGCAGTACAGGGAACAACTATGGCTACACCTTC. It specifies CASSTGNNYGYTF.

As to this clone: At one boundary the junction diverges from the germline segment, which might be a read error. V and J are TRBV9 and TRBJ2-1, with D perhaps matching TRBD1 (5 bases). CDR1 is SGDLS and CDR2 is YYNGEE in the germline V gene. The CDR3 covers 13 residues. CDR3 residues: CASTVSIRDEQFF. DNA for the CDR3: TGTGCCAGCACCGTATCCATCAGGGATGAGCAGTTCTTC.

The rearrangement uses TRBV14 and TRBJ1-6, with D possibly matching TRBD1 (5 bases). Germline lookup yields CDR1 SGHDN and CDR2 FVKESK. V was trimmed by 3 bases and J by 6 bases, leaving 15 bases between them. This CDR3 contains 16 residues. The DNA for the CDR3 is TGTGCCAGCAGCCACCGGGGGGAGGTTCCTAATTCACCCCTCCACTTT. This codes for CASSHRGEVPNSPLHF.

The J gene is TRBJ1-2, the V gene TRBV5-8; D is unclear. The CDR3 is made up of 13 amino acids. The ends were cut back, 3 bases at V and 5 bases at J, with 11 bases in the middle. Germline assignment: CDR1 SGHTS and CDR2 YDEGEE. In DNA, the CDR3 is TGTGCCAGCAGCTCGACATTACCTTATGGCTACACCTTC. Encoded protein: CASSSTLPYGYTF.

The chain uses TRBV6-4 and TRBJ2-2; 8 bases are shared with TRBD2. The CDR3 has 15 residues. With 4 bases clipped from V and 2 bases from J, the junction kept 3 bases outside the gene matches. Per germline, CDR1 MRHNA and CDR2 SNTAGT. The CDR3 region is CASSAGTSNTGELFF. The CDR3 DNA reads as TGTGCCAGCAGTGCCGGGACTAGTAACACCGGGGAGCTGTTTTTT.

This chain links TRBV5-4 with TRBJ2-2; D is uncertain. V was clipped by 3 bases and J by 7 bases, with 10 bases between them. The length of the CDR3 is 13 residues. Germline V gene sequence: CDR1 SGHNT, CDR2 YYREEE (reference sequence). CDR3 sequence (DNA): TGTGCCAGCAGCTCCCCCCTAGGCGGGGAGCTGTTTTTT. This gives the protein CASSSPLGGELFF.

V usage is TRBV5-4 and J usage is TRBJ2-3; 8 nucleotides agree with TRBD2. J lost 5 bases, V lost 9 bases, and 11 bases had no gene match. This CDR3 contains 14 residues. Germline-derived CDR1 and CDR2 are SGHNT and YYREEE (reference sequence). The CDR3 sequence: CATNQREMGDTQYF. The DNA for the CDR3 is TGTGCCACCAACCAGCGGGAGATGGGAGATACGCAGTATTTT.

The rearrangement uses TRBV7-2 and TRBJ1-1; D gene uncertain. The CDR3 extends over 13 amino acids. Trimming cost V 5 bases and J 6 bases, with 13 bases left between them. Germline CDR1 SGHTA, CDR2 FQGNSA. The CDR3 region is CASSLSRESEAFF. CDR3 sequence (DNA): TGTGCCAGCAGCCTTAGTCGGGAGTCTGAAGCTTTCTTT.

The V and J genes are TRBV10-3 and TRBJ2-1; D may be TRBD2 (6 bases). The germline V gene encodes CDR1 ENHRY and CDR2 SYGVKD. CDR3 length: 13 residues. V was pared by 10 bases and J by 8 bases, with 18 bases between. CDR3 coding DNA: TGTGCCACCTCCGGGACTCATATGGATGAGCAGTTCTTC. Its translation: CATSGTHMDEQFF.

V gene TRBV6-1 combines with J gene TRBJ2-1; TRBD2 matches 12 bases. Trimming at V came to 4 bases and at J to 2 bases, leaving 3 bases not matched to a gene. Germline values: CDR1 MNHNS, CDR2 SASEGT. The CDR3 runs 16 residues. The CDR3 spells CASSALAGGTYNEQFF. The CDR3 DNA follows: TGTGCCAGCAGTGCACTAGCGGGAGGCACCTACAATGAGCAGTTCTTC.

The chain combines TRBV7-8 with TRBJ2-3, with 10 bases fitting TRBD1. The germline V gene has CDR1 SGHVS and CDR2 FQNEAQ. J gave up 3 bases and V 4 bases, and 4 bases lay outside the gene matches. The CDR3 spans 15 residues. The CDR3 here is CASSWDRGQTDTQYF. For the CDR3, the DNA is TGTGCCAGCAGCTGGGACAGGGGTCAGACAGATACGCAGTATTTT.

J is TRBJ2-1 and V is TRBV4-2; TRBD2 agrees at 7 bases. Germline V gene data show CDR1 as LGHNA and CDR2 as YNFKEQ. J lost 15 bases, V lost 0 bases, and 20 bases had no gene match. There are 17 residues in the CDR3. The CDR3 DNA reads as TGTGCCAGCAGCCAAGATCCATTCGCTCAGCCGGCGGGAGAACTGTTCTTC. It translates to CASSQDPFAQPAGELFF.

Comments on this clone: This CDR3 is missing its conserved last phenylalanine or tryptophan, likely due to a read error. The chain is built from TRBV27 and TRBJ2-7; 9 bases are shared with TRBD2. Germline values: CDR1 MNHEY, CDR2 SMNVEV (reference sequence). CDR3 size: 13 residues. The V and J ends lost 6 bases and 5 bases, in that order; junction bases with no gene match: 5. The CDR3 DNA reads TGTGCCAGCAGGGCTAGCGGGACCCACGAGCAGTACCTC. Translated: CASRASGTHEQYL.

In this sample, this clone turned up many times. The V call is TRBV2, the J call TRBJ2-2, with D hard to call. Germline V lookup: CDR1 SNHLY, CDR2 FYNNEI. This CDR3 has 15 amino acids. V lost 4 bases, J lost 3 bases, and 12 bases lay in between. The CDR3 spells CASSVRQTHTGELFF. In DNA, the CDR3 is TGTGCCAGCAGTGTCCGGCAGACTCACACCGGGGAGCTGTTTTTT.

This rearrangement joins TRBV9 to TRBJ2-2; D remains ambiguous. Trimming took 7 bases from V and 7 from J, leaving 8 bases between them. CDR1 and CDR2 from the germline V gene are SGDLS and YYNGEE. The CDR3 is 11 amino acids. This CDR3 is CASGGGGELFF. The DNA for the CDR3 is TGTGCCAGCGGTGGCGGCGGGGAGCTGTTTTTT.

This chain joins TRBV7-2 and TRBJ2-7; 9 bases align to TRBD2. The CDR3 runs to 14 residues. CDR1 is SGHTA and CDR2 is FQGNSA in the germline V gene. With V trimmed by 7 bases and J by 6 bases, 10 bases remained unmatched. CDR3 protein: CASTPGLATREQYF. The DNA of the CDR3 is TGTGCCAGCACCCCGGGACTAGCAACCCGCGAGCAGTACTTC. Full variable domain (rest looked up from reference TRBV7-2 and TRBJ2-7): GAGVSQSPSNKVTEKGKDVELRCDPISGHTALYWYRQSLGQGLEFLIYFQGNSAPDKSGLPSDRFSAERTGGSVSTLTIQRTQQEDSAVYLCASTPGLATREQYFGPGTRLTVT.

The chain employs TRBV10-3 and TRBJ1-3, with 9 bases that match TRBD1. CDR3 length: 20 residues. V shed 4 bases, J shed 0 bases, and the junction held 16 bases outside the gene matches. Germline lookup yields CDR1 ENHRY and CDR2 SYGVKD. The CDR3 nucleotides are TGTGCCATCAGTGCCATGTCCGGGACAGGGAACGCTTTCTCTGGAAACACCATATATTTT. It translates to CAISAMSGTGNAFSGNTIYF.

This chain connects TRBV2 to TRBJ2-7; 7 positions agree with TRBD1. CDR1 and CDR2 from the germline V gene are SNHLY and FYNNEI. The CDR3 spans 15 residues. V shed 6 bases and J 2 bases; nucleotides not matched to a gene: 10. The CDR3 sequence: CASRIQTGPTYEQYF. The CDR3 DNA reads TGTGCCAGCAGAATTCAGACAGGGCCTACCTACGAGCAGTACTTC.

This clone was counted only a few times. The chain is built from TRBV5-1 and TRBJ1-3; TRBD1 agrees at 9 bases. With V trimmed by 4 bases and J by 2 bases, 19 bases remained unmatched. This CDR3 region has 20 residues. Per the germline V gene, CDR1 is SGHRS and CDR2 is YFSETQ. The CDR3 protein is CASSQGTGNKLLFAGNTIYF. The CDR3 bases are TGCGCCAGCAGCCAAGGGACAGGGAATAAATTACTCTTCGCTGGAAACACCATATATTTT.

V gene TRBV2 combines with J gene TRBJ1-1; D perhaps matches TRBD1 (5 bases). Germline CDR1 and CDR2: SNHLY and FYNNEI. V shed 6 bases and J shed 10 bases, with 21 bases lying between them. This CDR3 spans 14 amino acids. The CDR3 DNA sequence: TGTGCCAGCAGAATCACTCTACTGGGGGGAGGAGCTTTCTTT. Amino acids: CASRITLLGGGAFF.

The V gene is TRBV5-1, the J gene TRBJ2-2, with 12 bases matching TRBD2. Germline CDR1 SGHRS, CDR2 YFSETQ. The CDR3 runs to 19 residues. The trim removed 5 bases at V and 7 bases at J, leaving 18 bases unmatched. The CDR3 sequence: CASRPVTRLAGDQGGELFF. The CDR3, as DNA: TGCGCCAGCAGACCTGTTACAAGACTAGCGGGGGATCAGGGCGGGGAGCTGTTTTTT.

There are a few counts of this clone. The CDR3 nucleotides are TGTGCCAGCAGTGAGAACTTACAGTTCTTC. As protein: CASSENLQFF. The chain uses TRBV6-1 and TRBJ2-1; D unclear. The CDR3 is 10 amino acids. V was clipped by 3 bases and J by 13 bases, with 7 bases between them. Germline values: CDR1 MNHNS, CDR2 SASEGT.

The J gene is TRBJ1-4, the V gene TRBV9; 7 bases map to TRBD1. After removal of 3 bases from V and 2 bases from J, the junction contained 10 bases not matched to a gene. The CDR3 contains 17 residues. Germline V gene lookup returns CDR1 SGDLS and CDR2 YYNGEE. The CDR3 region is CASSGYRGGRTNEKLFF. The CDR3 DNA sequence: TGTGCCAGCAGCGGATACAGGGGTGGGCGGACTAATGAAAAACTGTTTTTT.

The chain carries TRBV18 and TRBJ2-2, with unresolved D. CDR1 and CDR2 from the germline V gene are KGHSH and LQKENI. The CDR3 is 13 amino acids. V lost 3 bases and J lost 5, with 7 bases in between. The CDR3 bases are TGTGCCAGCTCACCGGAGCAGACCGGGGAGCTGTTTTTT. Amino acid sequence: CASSPEQTGELFF.

The chain links TRBV9 to TRBJ2-2; D unresolved. CDR3 length: 13 residues. Between the trimmed V and J ends, which lost 0 bases and 4 bases, there was a span of 4 bases. Germline V gives CDR1 SGDLS, CDR2 YYNGEE. CDR3 residues: CASSVATTGELFF. CDR3 bases: TGTGCCAGCAGCGTAGCTACCACCGGGGAGCTGTTTTTT.

The chain carries TRBV5-8 and TRBJ1-2, with TRBD1 as a possible D gene (6 bases). CDR1 is SGHTS, CDR2 YDEGEE, per germline. This CDR3 is built from 14 residues. V lost 0 bases to trimming and J lost 2 bases, with 8 bases between them. Written as DNA, the CDR3 is TGTGCCAGCAGCTTGGTAGACAGGAACTATGGCTACACCTTC. This gives the protein CASSLVDRNYGYTF. The full variable domain, rest sourced from reference TRBV5-8 and TRBJ1-2, is EAGVTQSPTHLIKTRGQQATLRCSPISGHTSVYWYQQALGLGLQFLLWYDEGEERNRGNFPPRFSGRQFPNYSSELNVNALELEDSALYLCASSLVDRNYGYTFGSGTRLTVV.